The entry below describes one TCR beta chain. Its antigen is still unknown. Generated by immunoSEQ multiplex PCR, the TCRdb table keeps only in-frame clones and is missing some. The profile covers some 25,000 clones, with about 70% appearing a single time and about 10% taken by the ten largest. These data belong to a study of early stage breast cancer tumors. Study-wide results and limits: Blood repertoires resembled normal breast more than tumor.

This CDR3 is 12 amino acids long. The V end lost 6 bases, the J end lost 2 bases, and 8 bases lay between the germline ends. In germline, CDR1 is SNHLY, CDR2 FYNNEI. The sequence was obtained from a person in their sixties with breast cancer. The J gene is TRBJ2-7, the V gene TRBV2; D unresolved. Sequencing used breast tumor tissue. CDR3: CASRVTAYEQYF. The CDR3 DNA follows: TGTGCCAGCAGGGTTACAGCCTACGAGCAGTACTTC.